These 18 T cell receptor beta chains share one sample of origin, sequenced in a study of blood T cell repertoires in COVID-19. Profiling relied on immunoSEQ multiplex PCR, and the TCRdb table lists in-frame clones only, not all of them. Of tens of thousands of clones detected, roughly three quarters appear once; the ten largest clones hold roughly 20%. Sequencing used peripheral blood. The receptor source for this set is a man aged 65 to 79 with acute or convalescent COVID-19.

This chain joins TRBV27 and TRBJ2-7, with 11 bases that match TRBD2. The CDR3 runs to 14 residues. From germline, CDR1 is MNHEY and CDR2 SMNVEV (reference sequence). Trimming cost V 3 bases and J 3 bases; bases outside gene matches: 1. The CDR3 reads CASSFGTSGYEQYF. Here the CDR3 DNA reads TGTGCCAGCAGTTTCGGGACTAGCGGCTACGAGCAGTACTTC.

The chain has TRBV5-1 and TRBJ2-7, with D possibly TRBD1 on 6 matching bases. CDR1 SGHRS and CDR2 YFSETQ come from the germline V gene. The CDR3 consists of 14 residues. V gave up 1 base and J gave up 5 bases, with 13 bases separating them. CDR3 DNA: TGCGCCAGCAGCTTGAAGGCAGGGGCCCACGAGCAGTACTTC. Translation gives CASSLKAGAHEQYF. Full variable domain (outside the CDR3, taken from reference TRBV5-1 and TRBJ2-7): KAGVTQTPRYLIKTRGQQVTLSCSPISGHRSVSWYQQTPGQGLQFLFEYFSETQRNKGNFPGRFSGRQFSNSRSEMNVSTLELGDSALYLCASSLKAGAHEQYFGPGTRLTVT.

The chain couples TRBV18 to TRBJ2-7; TRBD2 matches 7 bases. This CDR3 spans 13 amino acids. The germline gives CDR1 KGHSH, CDR2 LQKENI. V dropped 3 bases and J dropped 10; count of bases not matched to a gene: 9. This CDR3 is CASSPPSGSDQYF. The CDR3 nucleotides read TGTGCCAGCTCACCGCCTAGCGGTTCCGATCAGTACTTC.

This clone came up once. This chain links TRBV9 with TRBJ2-3, with a tentative D call TRBD2 (5 bases). V lost 2 bases to trimming and J lost 5 bases, with 12 bases between them. CDR3 length: 14 residues. Germline values: CDR1 SGDLS, CDR2 YYNGEE. CDR3 coding DNA: TGTGCCAGCAGCGTCTCGCTTGGAGGAGATACGCAGTATTTT. Translation gives CASSVSLGGDTQYF. The whole variable domain, remainder taken from reference TRBV9 and TRBJ2-3, is DSGVTQTPKHLITATGQRVTLRCSPRSGDLSVYWYQQSLDQGLQFLIQYYNGEERAKGNILERFSAQQFPDLHSELNLSSLELGDSALYFCASSVSLGGDTQYFGPGTRLTVL.

The CDR3 sequence is CASSIEPSGIYNEQFF. CDR3 DNA: TGTGCCAGTAGTATAGAGCCTAGCGGGATTTACAATGAGCAGTTCTTC. This sequence joins TRBV19 and TRBJ2-1, with 9 bases aligning to TRBD2. The length of the CDR3 is 16 residues. J lost 4 bases, V lost 0 bases, and 4 bases had no gene match. Germline lookup yields CDR1 LNHDA and CDR2 SQIVND (reference sequence).

Only one count was recorded for this clone. J is TRBJ2-1 and V is TRBV12-5, with a possible D match to TRBD2 (6 bases). Trimming took off 6 bases at V and 0 bases at J, with 12 bases between the two ends. The CDR3 covers 15 residues. The germline V gene has CDR1 LGHNT and CDR2 FRNRAP. The CDR3 DNA reads TGTGCTAGTGGGGCGGGACTCGTCTCCTACAATGAGCAGTTCTTC. Residues: CASGAGLVSYNEQFF.

The chain couples TRBV11-2 to TRBJ2-4; TRBD1 matches 7 bases. Trimming removed 6 bases from V and 8 bases from J; junction bases left unmatched: 10. The CDR3 has 14 residues. The germline gives CDR1 SGHAT, CDR2 FQNNGV. CDR3 sequence: CASSSSGQGDIQYF. CDR3 DNA sequence: TGTGCCAGCAGTTCCTCAGGCCAGGGGGACATTCAGTACTTC.

This clone was seen only a few times. V and J are TRBV2 and TRBJ1-1, with 8 nucleotides matching TRBD1. With 6 bases clipped from V and 4 bases from J, the junction kept 7 bases outside the gene matches. The germline V gene has CDR1 SNHLY and CDR2 FYNNEI. The CDR3 loop spans 14 amino acids. The CDR3 coding sequence is TGTGCCAGCAGGGGACAGGAATTGTCCACTGAAGCTTTCTTT. Translation gives CASRGQELSTEAFF.

This chain connects TRBV18 to TRBJ2-7, with 9 positions matching TRBD1. The CDR3 runs to 15 residues. Germline CDR1 KGHSH, CDR2 LQKENI. V shed 6 bases, J shed 5 bases, and the junction held 11 bases outside the gene matches. Written as DNA, the CDR3 is TGTGCCAGCTCGCCTTTTCAGGGACAGGGTAACGAGCAGTACTTC. As protein: CASSPFQGQGNEQYF.

The genes are TRBV6-6 and TRBJ1-4; the D is unclear. The CDR3 extends over 13 amino acids. CDR1 is MNHNY and CDR2 is SVGAGI in the germline V gene (reference sequence). V dropped 11 bases and J dropped 8 bases, with 18 bases sitting between them. The CDR3 sequence: CAGRGQPNEKLFF. Written as DNA, the CDR3 is TGTGCCGGTCGAGGGCAGCCGAACGAAAAACTGTTTTTT.

The genes are TRBV15 and TRBJ1-1, with D possibly being TRBD1 (6 bases). The CDR3 covers 15 residues. The V and J ends lost 0 bases and 1 base respectively, with 9 bases between them. Germline-derived CDR1 and CDR2 are LNHNV and YYDKDF (reference sequence). The chain's CDR3 is CATSRDRGRNTEAFF. CDR3 nucleotide sequence: TGTGCCACCAGCAGAGACAGGGGAAGGAACACTGAAGCTTTCTTT.

The V call is TRBV18, the J call TRBJ2-1, with TRBD2 matching over 13 bases. In germline, CDR1 is KGHSH, CDR2 LQKENI. The CDR3 runs 15 residues. V was clipped by 3 bases and J by 10 bases; unmatched bases: 6. CDR3 bases: TGTGCCAGCTCACCCGGGACTAGCGGGAAAGGGGAGCAGTTCTTC. Translation: CASSPGTSGKGEQFF.

This chain connects TRBV19 to TRBJ1-1; 8 nucleotides match TRBD1. The CDR3 contains 15 residues. J gave up 3 bases and V 5 bases, and 8 bases lay outside the gene matches. The germline V gene encodes CDR1 LNHDA and CDR2 SQIVND (reference sequence). The CDR3: CASSDWTGKDTEAFF. CDR3 in DNA: TGTGCCAGTAGTGACTGGACAGGGAAGGACACTGAAGCTTTCTTT.

The rearrangement uses TRBV5-4 and TRBJ2-4; D is possibly TRBD1 (7 bases). Germline values: CDR1 SGHNT, CDR2 YYREEE (reference sequence). Trimming took 2 bases from V and 1 from J, leaving 25 bases between them. The CDR3 consists of 20 residues. The CDR3 region is CASSFIRGALGVMAKNIQYF. CDR3 DNA sequence: TGTGCCAGCAGCTTTATCAGGGGGGCACTAGGGGTAATGGCCAAAAACATTCAGTACTTC.

The CDR3 nucleotides read TGTGCCAGCAGGGATCCCTCAGGGGGCTCCCTTGGCTACACCTTC. This sequence encodes CASRDPSGGSLGYTF. This rearrangement joins TRBV9 to TRBJ1-2; 8 bases map to TRBD1. V was pared by 5 bases and J by 7 bases, with 13 bases of the junction left unmatched. Germline V CDR1 and CDR2: SGDLS, YYNGEE. The CDR3 loop spans 15 amino acids.

V and J are TRBV7-3 and TRBJ1-2, with TRBD1 matching 7 bases. Germline V gene lookup returns CDR1 SGHTA and CDR2 FQGTGA. The CDR3 contains 14 residues. The V gene end was trimmed by 5 bases and the J gene end by 2 bases; junction bases not matched to a gene: 5. CDR3 loop: CASSPQGQNYGYTF. The CDR3 bases are TGTGCCAGCAGCCCACAGGGACAGAACTATGGCTACACCTTC.

This clone was observed a few times. J is TRBJ1-4 and V is TRBV28; D is perhaps TRBD1 (5 bases). Germline V lookup: CDR1 MDHEN, CDR2 SYDVKM. The CDR3 consists of 15 residues. Trimming removed 6 bases from V and 3 bases from J, with 14 bases in between. The CDR3 bases are TGTGCCAGCAGGGGACTAGGGGAGGCTAATGAAAAACTGTTTTTT. Its protein product is CASRGLGEANEKLFF.

The chain carries TRBV6-2 or TRBV6-3 and TRBJ2-1; TRBD2 matches at 10 bases. Germline lookup yields CDR1 MNHEY and CDR2 SVGEGT. CDR3 length: 16 amino acids. The junction had 11 bases not matched to a gene; V was cut back by 2 bases and J by 10 bases. The CDR3 nucleotides are TGTGCCAGCAGTTACCTAGCGGGAGATGCTGATCGGGAGCAGTTCTTC. Translation gives CASSYLAGDADREQFF.